These 21 T cell receptor beta chains share one sample of origin, sequenced in a study of blood T cell repertoires in COVID-19. Assay used: immunoSEQ multiplex PCR; TCRdb lists only in-frame clones, some missing. The sample holds some 120,000 clones; 60% to 85% are singletons and the top ten take 20% to 25%. Specimen: peripheral blood. Every receptor here comes from a man aged 80 or over with acute or convalescent COVID-19.

Details on this clone: The germline gene is not matched at one end of the junction; a read error may be the cause. The V call is TRBV7-7, the J call TRBJ2-1; 7 nucleotides agree with TRBD1. The CDR3 spans 13 residues. Germline V lookup: CDR1 SSHAT, CDR2 FNYEAQ (reference sequence). Written as DNA, the CDR3 is TGTGCTAGCAGCAAGGGACAGTGGAATGAGCAGTTCTTC. Encoded protein: CASSKGQWNEQFF. Full variable domain (outside the CDR3, taken from reference TRBV7-7 and TRBJ2-1): GAGVSQSPRYKVTKRGQDVTLRCDPISSHATLYWYQQALGQGPEFLTYFNYEAQPDKSGLPSDRFSAERPEGSISTLTIQRTEQRDSAMYRCASSKGQWNEQFFGPGTRLTVL.

The rearrangement joins TRBV25-1 to TRBJ2-7, with D perhaps TRBD1 (5 bases). Trimming took 3 bases from V and 2 from J, leaving 11 bases between them. This CDR3 is 14 amino acids long. Per the germline V gene, CDR1 is MGHDK and CDR2 is SYGVNS. CDR3 coding DNA: TGTGCCAGCAGTGATCCAGGGCTTACCTACGAGCAGTACTTC. The encoded protein is CASSDPGLTYEQYF.

The chain combines TRBV11-2 with TRBJ1-2, with D hard to call. Germline V lookup: CDR1 SGHAT, CDR2 FQNNGV. The CDR3 length is 13 residues. The germline V and J ends were trimmed by 4 bases and 4 bases, with 10 bases remaining between them. DNA of the CDR3: TGTGCCAGCAGCTCTAGCGGCCCCTATGGCTACACCTTC. It encodes CASSSSGPYGYTF.

This sequence joins TRBV19 and TRBJ2-1, with 9 bases lining up with TRBD1. J was trimmed by 3 bases and V by 6 bases; bases with no gene match: 3. This CDR3 is built from 14 residues. Germline CDR1 LNHDA, CDR2 SQIVND (reference sequence). CDR3 sequence reads: CASRKDRGYNEQFF. The CDR3 nucleotides are TGTGCCAGTAGGAAGGACAGGGGCTACAATGAGCAGTTCTTC. The full variable domain, rest sourced from reference TRBV19 and TRBJ2-1, is DGGITQSPKYLFRKEGQNVTLSCEQNLNHDAMYWYRQDPGQGLRLIYYSQIVNDFQKGDIAEGYSVSREKKESFPLTVTSAQKNPTAFYLCASRKDRGYNEQFFGPGTRLTVL.

This chain connects TRBV5-4 to TRBJ2-3; 8 nucleotides line up with TRBD2. The CDR3 has 16 amino acids. CDR1 SGHNT and CDR2 YYREEE come from the germline V gene (reference sequence). The V gene end was trimmed by 3 bases and the J gene end by 0 bases; junction bases not matched to a gene: 6. CDR3 bases: TGTGCCAGCAGCTCGTTTAGCGGGGTAAGCACAGATACGCAGTATTTT. Its translation: CASSSFSGVSTDTQYF.

This clone was counted a single time. This chain links TRBV5-1 with TRBJ2-1; D is perhaps TRBD2 (6 bases). Trimming left V 5 bases short and J 8 bases short, with 20 bases between. The CDR3 covers 15 residues. Germline values: CDR1 SGHRS, CDR2 YFSETQ. As DNA, the CDR3 is TGCGCCAGCAGTGTTTGGGAGGTAGGGACGGATGAGCAGTTCTTC. Protein sequence: CASSVWEVGTDEQFF.

The chain employs TRBV5-6 and TRBJ2-7; 10 bases are a match to TRBD1. With 3 bases clipped from V and 2 bases from J, the junction kept 2 bases outside the gene matches. Germline V gives CDR1 SGHDT, CDR2 YYEEEE. CDR3 length: 14 residues. The CDR3 DNA follows: TGTGCCAGCAGCTGGGGACAGGGGACCTACGAGCAGTACTTC. Translated, it gives CASSWGQGTYEQYF.

The V call is TRBV30, the J call TRBJ2-3, with 9 bases identical to TRBD2. CDR1 GTSNPN and CDR2 SVGIG come from the germline V gene (reference sequence). The length of the CDR3 is 14 residues. V lost 6 bases to trimming and J lost 1 base; unmatched junction nucleotides: 5. The CDR3: CACIAGGGTDTQYF. In DNA form, the CDR3 reads TGTGCCTGTATTGCGGGGGGGGGCACAGATACGCAGTATTTT.

The genes are TRBV3-1 (or the pseudogene TRBV3-2) and TRBJ2-2; 9 bases map to TRBD2. Looked up from germline, CDR1 is LGHDT and CDR2 is YNNKEL (reference sequence). CDR3 length equals 18 residues. Trimming removed 0 bases from V and 4 bases from J; junction bases left unmatched: 9. The CDR3: CASSQDLLLAGITGELFF. CDR3 DNA sequence: TGTGCCAGCAGCCAAGATTTATTGCTAGCGGGGATCACCGGGGAGCTGTTTTTT.

In DNA form, the CDR3 reads TGTGCCAGCAGCCTTGGACAGGGTAACACTGAAGCTTTCTTT. It is translated as CASSLGQGNTEAFF. V gene TRBV13 combines with J gene TRBJ1-1; 8 bases line up with TRBD1. Germline-derived CDR1 and CDR2 are PRHDT and FYEKMQ (reference sequence). This CDR3 has 14 residues. The junction had 4 bases not matched to a gene; V was cut back by 5 bases and J by 2 bases.

The rearrangement joins TRBV7-2 to TRBJ1-1; D perhaps matches TRBD1 (5 bases). From germline, CDR1 is SGHTA and CDR2 FQGNSA. The germline V and J ends were trimmed by 3 bases and 1 base, with 15 bases remaining between them. The CDR3 sequence is 16 residues long. The CDR3 DNA reads TGTGCCAGCAGCTTGGACAAGACCAGGGCGAACACTGAAGCTTTCTTT. Translating it yields CASSLDKTRANTEAFF.

The chain carries TRBV2 and TRBJ2-5; 9 bases agree with TRBD1. The germline V gene encodes CDR1 SNHLY and CDR2 FYNNEI. The CDR3 contains 13 residues. The V and J ends lost 10 bases and 7 bases, in that order; junction bases with no gene match: 10. CDR3 bases: TGTGCCACCAAGCGGACAGGGGATGGGACCCAGTACTTC. Encoded protein: CATKRTGDGTQYF.

The J gene is TRBJ2-3, the V gene TRBV7-2; tentatively, D is TRBD2 (6 bases). With 2 bases removed from V and 2 bases from J, the gap between germline ends came to 23 bases. This CDR3 contains 19 residues. Looked up from germline, CDR1 is SGHTA and CDR2 is FQGNSA. The CDR3 sequence: CASSLLRYQGGMDTDTQYF. In DNA form, the CDR3 reads TGTGCCAGCAGCTTACTCCGCTATCAGGGAGGAATGGACACAGATACGCAGTATTTT.

The rearrangement joins TRBV28 to TRBJ1-1; D not resolved. The germline V and J ends were trimmed by 7 bases and 1 base, with 4 bases remaining between them. This CDR3 has 11 amino acids. Germline CDR1 and CDR2: MDHEN and SYDVKM. The CDR3 DNA reads TGTGCCAGCATAGAGAACACTGAAGCTTTCTTT. This encodes CASIENTEAFF. The whole variable domain, remainder taken from reference TRBV28 and TRBJ1-1, is DVKVTQSSRYLVKRTGEKVFLECVQDMDHENMFWYRQDPGLGLRLIYFSYDVKMKEKGDIPEGYSVSREKKERFSLILESASTNQTSMYLCASIENTEAFFGQGTRLTVV.

This clone was counted between two and nine times. This chain joins TRBV6-6 and TRBJ2-7, with D maybe TRBD2 (6 bases). The germline CDR1 and CDR2 sequences are MNHNY and SVGAGI (reference sequence). The CDR3 loop spans 14 amino acids. The V and J ends lost 2 bases and 6 bases respectively, with 14 bases between them. The CDR3 reads CASSYPEMGGEQYF. For the CDR3, the DNA is TGTGCCAGCAGTTACCCCGAGATGGGGGGCGAGCAGTACTTC.

The chain recombines TRBV19 with TRBJ1-1; 7 nucleotides line up with TRBD1. V was clipped by 6 bases and J by 3 bases; unmatched bases: 10. The CDR3 runs to 15 residues. Germline V gene data show CDR1 as LNHDA and CDR2 as SQIVND (reference sequence). The CDR3 reads CASRRDRVMHTEAFF. Here the CDR3 DNA reads TGTGCCAGTAGGCGAGACAGGGTGATGCACACTGAAGCTTTCTTT.

The CDR3, as DNA: TGTGCCAGCAGTTACCACCCCCTGACAGGGGGCTATGGCTACACCTTC. Translated: CASSYHPLTGGYGYTF. The rearrangement links TRBV6-5 to TRBJ1-2, with 9 bases lining up with TRBD1. This CDR3 contains 16 residues. Germline-derived CDR1 and CDR2 are MNHEY and SVGAGI. Unmatched junction bases numbered 8, after V lost 2 bases and J lost 4 bases.

This sequence joins TRBV4-3 and TRBJ1-4, with a possible D match to TRBD1 (5 bases). The germline V and J ends were trimmed by 4 bases and 3 bases, with 12 bases remaining between them. The CDR3 consists of 15 residues. Per germline, CDR1 LGHNA and CDR2 YSLEER. The CDR3 spells CASSRAQGPNEKLFF. The DNA of the CDR3 is TGCGCCAGCAGCCGCGCTCAGGGTCCTAATGAAAAACTGTTTTTT.

This chain joins TRBV15 and TRBJ1-2; D might be TRBD1 (5 bases). The V end was cut by 1 base, the J end by 4 bases, with 13 bases between. The germline V gene encodes CDR1 LNHNV and CDR2 YYDKDF (reference sequence). The CDR3 loop spans 15 amino acids. The CDR3 sequence: CATSRGGREVYGYTF. The CDR3 nucleotides read TGTGCCACCAGCAGAGGCGGCAGGGAAGTCTATGGCTACACCTTC.

CDR3 in DNA: TGCGCCAGCAGCTCCGGGACTAGCGGGGATACAGATACGCAGTATTTT. This codes for CASSSGTSGDTDTQYF. The genes are TRBV5-1 and TRBJ2-3, with 13 bases fitting TRBD2. Trimming cost V 3 bases and J 3 bases; bases outside gene matches: 4. The CDR3 consists of 16 residues. Germline loops: CDR1 SGHRS, CDR2 YFSETQ.

The chain combines TRBV10-3 with TRBJ2-5; 9 bases agree with TRBD2. CDR1 and CDR2 from the germline V gene are ENHRY and SYGVKD. This CDR3 spans 14 amino acids. With V trimmed by 5 bases and J by 6 bases, 7 bases remained unmatched. The CDR3 DNA reads TGTGCCATCAGTCCCGGGACTAGCTTGAAGACCCAGTACTTC. It codes for CAISPGTSLKTQYF.